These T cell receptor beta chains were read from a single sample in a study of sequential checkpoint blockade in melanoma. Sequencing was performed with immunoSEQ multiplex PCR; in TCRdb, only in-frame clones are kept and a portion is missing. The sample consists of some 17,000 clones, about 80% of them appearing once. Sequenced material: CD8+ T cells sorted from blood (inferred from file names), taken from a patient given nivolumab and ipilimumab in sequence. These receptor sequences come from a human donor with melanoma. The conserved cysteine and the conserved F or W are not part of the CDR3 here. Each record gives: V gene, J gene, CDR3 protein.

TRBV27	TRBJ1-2	ASSSGEGSFGGYT
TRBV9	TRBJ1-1	ASSGEQGLNTEAF
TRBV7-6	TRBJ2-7	ASSLGTSGSTYEQY
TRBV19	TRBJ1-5	ASSIGRDIPGNQPQH
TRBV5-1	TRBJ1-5	ASSFYGQGSGQPQH
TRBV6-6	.	ASSYSQGSYNEQF
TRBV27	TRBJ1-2	ASSLWADHGYT
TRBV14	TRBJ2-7	ASSLWTGLRI
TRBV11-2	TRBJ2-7	ASTPGYEQY
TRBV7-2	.	ASSQLTSGYEPPLYEQY
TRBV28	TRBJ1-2	ASIRTGGMDGYT
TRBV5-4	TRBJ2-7	ASSPGTGGSYEQY
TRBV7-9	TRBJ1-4	ASSRTENEKLF
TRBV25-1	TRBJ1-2	ASSESLYGYT
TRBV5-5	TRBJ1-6	ASSPGESDSPLH
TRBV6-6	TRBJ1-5	ASSPQGAGNQPQH
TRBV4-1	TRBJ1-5	ASSQGAGGNNQPQH
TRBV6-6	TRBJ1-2	ASTTTGGDYGYT
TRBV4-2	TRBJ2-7	ASSLAWGRNDEQY
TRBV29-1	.	SVEGTSGAYEQY
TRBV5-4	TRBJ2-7	ASSRPGTSGDQEYEQY
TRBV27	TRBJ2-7	ASSFGGPTYEQY
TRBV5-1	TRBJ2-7	ASSSSFRDRGGEQY
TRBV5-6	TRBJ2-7	ASSPTGLGYEQY
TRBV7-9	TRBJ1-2	ASSSRGLADGYT
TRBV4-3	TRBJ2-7	ASSQDLARSYEQY
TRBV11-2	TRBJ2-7	ASSRRDRGYEQY
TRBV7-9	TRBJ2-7	ASSFAGATYEQY
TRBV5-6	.	ASSRGDRPYEQY
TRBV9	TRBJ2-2	ASSVAYRQTNTGELF
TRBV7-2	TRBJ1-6	ASSRGPDPYNSPLH